The 32 T cell receptor beta chains reported below all come from one sample, sequenced in a study of blood T cells in healthy people across ages (dated by TCRdb to about 2015). Libraries were made using 5' RACE. A second PCR of roughly 6 to 11 cycles was run with a J-beta primer mix and a sample-barcoded 5' primer. TCRdb trimmed public reads at Q25 via fastp, called clones via MiXCR and kept in-frame beta chains. Identical CDR3 protein sequences are pooled into one entry, listed with their most common genes and DNA. Recorded for this sample are approximately 2,000,000 distinct CDR3 sequences; 30% to 40% of them occurred a single time. The biggest ten clones account for under 30% of the sample. Input material: blood. The receptors were gathered from a human donor in good health.

Concerning this clonotype itself: A read error may produce the germline difference seen at one junction end. This chain joins TRBV7-2 and TRBJ1-2, with 7 bases aligning to TRBD1. This CDR3 region has 16 residues. Germline V gene lookup returns CDR1 SGHTA and CDR2 FQGNSA. The CDR3 spells CASSQGGDSNLYVYTF. As DNA, the CDR3 is TGTGCCAGCAGCCAGGGGGGGGACAGTAACCTTTATGTCTACACCTTC.

V and J are TRBV29-1 and TRBJ1-2, with D perhaps matching TRBD1 (6 bases). The CDR3 is made up of 13 amino acids. Germline CDR1 reads SQVTM; CDR2 reads ANQGSEA. V lost 6 bases and J 8 bases, leaving 19 bases between the germline ends. CDR3 coding DNA: TGCAGCGTCACGCCGGGGGCTTGGGAAGGCTACACCTTC. Its protein product is CSVTPGAWEGYTF. The full variable domain, in which reference TRBV29-1 and TRBJ1-2 provide the parts outside the CDR3, is SAVISQKPSRDICQRGTSLTIQCQVDSQVTMMFWYRQQPGQSLTLIATANQGSEATYESGFVIDKFPISRPNLTFSTLTVSNMSPEDSSIYLCSVTPGAWEGYTFGSGTRLTVV.

This clonotype was recorded once. The V and J genes are TRBV28 and TRBJ2-3, with a tentative D call TRBD2 (6 bases). The germline CDR1 and CDR2 sequences are MDHEN and SYDVKM. Trimming took 8 bases from V and 0 from J, leaving 24 bases between them. CDR3 length: 18 residues. The CDR3 coding sequence is TGTGCCAGCTCAATGAGTCAGGCTCGACGGGGGAGCACAGATACGCAGTATTTT. This translates into CASSMSQARRGSTDTQYF.

The rearrangement joins TRBV19 to TRBJ2-5; the match to TRBD1 covers 9 bases. Germline V gene lookup returns CDR1 LNHDA and CDR2 SQIVND (reference sequence). Trimming took 5 bases from V and 5 from J; bases not matched to a gene: 12. The CDR3 runs 16 residues. This chain's CDR3 is CASSLGTGMESETQYF. CDR3 in DNA: TGTGCCAGTAGTCTAGGGACAGGGATGGAGTCGGAGACCCAGTACTTC.

This clonotype occurred a few times. V gene TRBV4-2 combines with J gene TRBJ2-7; weak D call: TRBD1 (6 bases). The CDR3 length is 16 residues. V lost 0 bases, J lost 2 bases, and 14 bases lay in between. Germline assignment: CDR1 LGHNA and CDR2 YNFKEQ. The CDR3 spells CASSQDSRGYTYEQYF. In nucleotides, the CDR3 is TGTGCCAGCAGCCAAGATTCCAGGGGTTACACCTACGAGCAGTACTTC.

The V and J genes are TRBV5-1 and TRBJ2-6; D unresolved. CDR3 length: 14 residues. The V end was cut by 7 bases, the J end by 2 bases, with 10 bases between. Germline CDR1 SGHRS, CDR2 YFSETQ. CDR3 sequence reads: CASGVITGANVLTF. The CDR3 nucleotides read TGCGCCAGCGGAGTAATTACTGGGGCCAACGTCCTGACTTTC.

In this sample, this clonotype turned up a few times. The chain joins TRBV7-2 to TRBJ2-7; 8 bases align to TRBD1. Germline trimming cut 0 bases from V and 1 base from J; bases unmatched to any gene: 8. Germline CDR1 is SGHTA and CDR2 is FQGNSA. This CDR3 has 17 amino acids. The CDR3: CASSLALTGDLSYEQYF. The CDR3 DNA reads TGTGCCAGCAGCTTAGCGTTGACAGGGGATTTATCCTACGAGCAGTACTTC.

V and J are TRBV5-1 and TRBJ2-2; 9 bases agree with TRBD1. CDR3 length: 14 amino acids. V shed 4 bases, J shed 7 bases, and the junction held 5 bases outside the gene matches. From germline, CDR1 is SGHRS and CDR2 YFSETQ. CDR3 bases: TGCGCCAGCAGCGGGGACAGGGATGACGGGGAGCTGTTTTTT. It yields the protein CASSGDRDDGELFF.

This chain joins TRBV7-9 and TRBJ1-6, with D hard to call. Trimming took 5 bases from V and 6 from J, leaving 8 bases between them. There are 13 residues in the CDR3. Germline V gene sequence: CDR1 SEHNR, CDR2 FQNEAQ (reference sequence). The CDR3, as DNA: TGTGCCAGCAGCCCCCTTGGTAATTCACCCCTCCACTTT. Residues: CASSPLGNSPLHF. The entire variable domain, with the rest obtained from reference TRBV7-9 and TRBJ1-6, is as follows: DTGVSQNPRHKITKRGQNVTFRCDPISEHNRLYWYRQTLGQGPEFLTYFQNEAQLEKSRLLSDRFSAERPKGSFSTLEIQRTEQGDSAMYLCASSPLGNSPLHFGNGTRLTVT.

J is TRBJ1-6 and V is TRBV6-6, with 7 nucleotides matching TRBD1. Trimming at V came to 0 bases and at J to 9 bases, leaving 11 bases not matched to a gene. CDR3 length: 17 amino acids. CDR1 is MNHNY and CDR2 is SVGAGI in the germline V gene (reference sequence). CDR3 sequence (DNA): TGTGCCAGCAGTTACTCGAGTTGGGGACAGCATAGTTCACCCCTCCACTTT. As protein: CASSYSSWGQHSSPLHF.

The chain carries TRBV4-2 and TRBJ1-1; tentatively, D is TRBD1 (5 bases). The CDR3 runs 13 residues. CDR1 LGHNA and CDR2 YNFKEQ come from the germline V gene. Trimming took off 0 bases at V and 8 bases at J, with 10 bases between the two ends. CDR3 in DNA: TGTGCCAGCAGCCAAGAAGGGAGGGGAGAAGCTTTCTTT. Its translation: CASSQEGRGEAFF.

The CDR3 coding sequence is TGCAGCGTTGTGGAGGGGGGCACAGATACGCAGTATTTT. Amino acids: CSVVEGGTDTQYF. The chain couples TRBV29-1 to TRBJ2-3, with D perhaps assigned TRBD1 or TRBD2 (6 bases each). V shed 4 bases and J shed 1 base, with 9 bases lying between them. CDR1 is SQVTM and CDR2 is ANQGSEA in the germline V gene. The CDR3 spans 13 residues.

This clonotype was seen a handful of times. This chain links TRBV9 with TRBJ2-5, with 7 nucleotides matching TRBD2. With 2 bases clipped from V and 0 bases from J, the junction kept 1 base outside the gene matches. Germline lookup yields CDR1 SGDLS and CDR2 YYNGEE. The CDR3 has 14 amino acids. The CDR3 region has the DNA TGTGCCAGCAGCGTCACTAGCGACCAAGAGACCCAGTACTTC. It codes for CASSVTSDQETQYF. Full variable domain (outside the CDR3, taken from reference TRBV9 and TRBJ2-5): DSGVTQTPKHLITATGQRVTLRCSPRSGDLSVYWYQQSLDQGLQFLIQYYNGEERAKGNILERFSAQQFPDLHSELNLSSLELGDSALYFCASSVTSDQETQYFGPGTRLLVL.

Ten or more counts support this clonotype. The rearrangement links TRBV20-1 to TRBJ2-5, with 8 bases lining up with TRBD1. Germline CDR1 and CDR2: DFQATT and SNEGSKA (reference sequence). J lost 4 bases, V lost 5 bases, and 6 bases had no gene match. The CDR3 is 13 amino acids. The CDR3 DNA follows: TGCAGTGCTCCGACAGGGGAAGGAGAGACCCAGTACTTC. It encodes CSAPTGEGETQYF.

This sequence joins TRBV11-3 and TRBJ1-1; possible D gene TRBD1, 5 bases. In germline, CDR1 is SGHNT, CDR2 YENEEA. The CDR3 has 15 residues. Between the trimmed V and J ends, which lost 5 bases and 2 bases, there was a span of 15 bases. The CDR3, as DNA: TGTGCCAGCAGCCCGAGGACATTTACCAACACTGAAGCTTTCTTT. Amino acids: CASSPRTFTNTEAFF.

This chain joins TRBV29-1 and TRBJ2-3; 9 bases agree with TRBD1. The CDR3 loop spans 14 amino acids. Trimming removed 5 bases from V and 6 bases from J; junction bases left unmatched: 9. Germline V CDR1 and CDR2: SQVTM, ANQGSEA. The DNA for the CDR3 is TGCAGCGTTTCGAACACAGGGGGCATGGATACGCAGTATTTT. It specifies CSVSNTGGMDTQYF.

Here the CDR3 DNA reads TGTGCCAGCAGCCCATCGACGGACTCTGGAAACACCATATATTTT. It is translated as CASSPSTDSGNTIYF. V and J are TRBV3-1 and TRBJ1-3; no reliable D call. V lost 4 bases and J lost 0, with 10 bases in between. The V gene's germline CDR1 is LGHDT and CDR2 YNNKEL (reference sequence). The CDR3 has 15 amino acids.

J is TRBJ2-7 and V is TRBV6-1; TRBD1 matches at 8 bases. CDR3 size: 16 residues. Trimming cost V 3 bases and J 0 bases; bases outside gene matches: 7. Germline-derived CDR1 and CDR2 are MNHNS and SASEGT. In nucleotides, the CDR3 is TGTGCCAGCAGTGATCGGGGACAGGAGAGCTCCTACGAGCAGTACTTC. Translating gives CASSDRGQESSYEQYF.

This clonotype was counted a few times. This chain links TRBV7-9 with TRBJ2-3; possible D gene TRBD1, 5 bases. Per the germline V gene, CDR1 is SEHNR and CDR2 is FQNEAQ (reference sequence). The V end lost 4 bases, the J end lost 7 bases, and 15 bases lay between the germline ends. This CDR3 contains 14 residues. This CDR3 reads CASSYSPTENTQYF. DNA of the CDR3: TGTGCCAGCAGCTACTCCCCGACAGAGAATACGCAGTATTTT.

This chain connects TRBV30 to TRBJ1-2, with D possibly being TRBD1 (5 bases). Germline CDR1 is GTSNPN and CDR2 is SVGIG (reference sequence). V lost 1 base, J lost 8 bases, and 11 bases lay in between. The CDR3 covers 12 residues. The chain's CDR3 is CAWSEGALGYTF. In DNA, the CDR3 is TGTGCCTGGAGTGAAGGGGCGCTGGGCTACACCTTC.

CDR3 bases: TGTGCCAGCAGTTTCACTGCCATGGGCGGCAATCAGCCCCAGCATTTT. It translates to CASSFTAMGGNQPQHF. The chain combines TRBV12-3 or TRBV12-4 with TRBJ1-5; D not certain. Deletions cut 3 bases from V and 2 bases from J, with 14 bases between. The CDR3 is 16 residues long.

The V call is TRBV15, the J call TRBJ2-5; 7 bases agree with TRBD2. J lost 4 bases, V lost 8 bases, and 7 bases had no gene match. Germline V CDR1 and CDR2: LNHNV, YYDKDF (reference sequence). This CDR3 region has 13 residues. CDR3 DNA: TGTGCCACCCGATCGACGGGGGGAGAGACCCAGTACTTC. Translated, it gives CATRSTGGETQYF. The complete variable domain, with remaining parts taken from reference TRBV15 and TRBJ2-5, reads DAMVIQNPRYQVTQFGKPVTLSCSQTLNHNVMYWYQQKSSQAPKLLFHYYDKDFNNEADTPDNFQSRRPNTSFCFLDIRSPGLGDTAMYLCATRSTGGETQYFGPGTRLLVL.

This clonotype was seen more than once but under ten times. The gene calls are TRBV20-1 and TRBJ2-1; the D call may be TRBD1 or TRBD2 (5 bases each). V lost 4 bases, J lost 8 bases, and 12 bases lay in between. CDR1 is DFQATT and CDR2 is SNEGSKA in the germline V gene (reference sequence). This CDR3 spans 12 amino acids. CDR3 region: CSATPRGDEQFF. Written as DNA, the CDR3 is TGCAGTGCTACCCCCCGGGGCGATGAGCAGTTCTTC.

This clonotype showed up just a few times. This chain connects TRBV28 to TRBJ2-1, with a tentative D call TRBD2 (5 bases). The CDR3 covers 15 residues. The V end lost 2 bases, the J end lost 4 bases, and 12 bases lay between the germline ends. The germline V gene has CDR1 MDHEN and CDR2 SYDVKM. The CDR3: CASSLTGWEYNEQFF. The CDR3 nucleotides are TGTGCCAGCAGTTTAACGGGATGGGAATACAATGAGCAGTTCTTC.

This clonotype came up a few times. The J gene is TRBJ2-5, the V gene TRBV7-8; tentatively, D is TRBD2 (5 bases). This CDR3 contains 15 residues. V gave up 1 base and J gave up 8 bases, with 17 bases separating them. Per the germline V gene, CDR1 is SGHVS and CDR2 is FQNEAQ. This CDR3 is CASSLGGIRKGTQYF. In nucleotides, the CDR3 is TGTGCCAGCAGCTTAGGAGGGATCAGGAAGGGTACCCAGTACTTC.

A few counts support this clonotype. The rearrangement links TRBV6-2 or TRBV6-3 to TRBJ1-1; no reliable D call. The CDR3 length is 15 residues. The germline gives CDR1 MNHEY, CDR2 SVGEGT. V lost 6 bases, J lost 2 bases, and 16 bases lay in between. The DNA for the CDR3 is TGTGCCAGCAGCCCACCCCGGGTGCGAAACACTGAAGCTTTCTTT. Translating it yields CASSPPRVRNTEAFF.

The V gene is TRBV28, the J gene TRBJ1-1; TRBD1 is a possible D gene (6 bases). V was clipped by 4 bases and J by 8 bases, with 20 bases between them. The CDR3 covers 15 residues. Germline lookup yields CDR1 MDHEN and CDR2 SYDVKM. CDR3 residues: CASSSPPIGQPEAFF. CDR3 DNA sequence: TGTGCCAGCAGTTCACCACCAATCGGACAGCCGGAAGCTTTCTTT. Filled out from reference TRBV28 and TRBJ1-1, the complete variable domain reads DVKVTQSSRYLVKRTGEKVFLECVQDMDHENMFWYRQDPGLGLRLIYFSYDVKMKEKGDIPEGYSVSREKKERFSLILESASTNQTSMYLCASSSPPIGQPEAFFGQGTRLTVV.

This clonotype was recorded a few times. This chain joins TRBV10-3 and TRBJ2-3; D remains ambiguous. V was clipped by 2 bases and J by 3 bases, with 6 bases between them. Germline-derived CDR1 and CDR2 are ENHRY and SYGVKD. The CDR3 runs 13 residues. CDR3 DNA sequence: TGTGCCATCAGTGAGAGGGAAACAGATACGCAGTATTTT. Translated, it gives CAISERETDTQYF.

Regarding this clonotype: This may come from a read error, since a much larger clone is one base off. The rearrangement links TRBV5-1 to TRBJ2-4; 7 nucleotides line up with TRBD1. The DNA end favors TRBJ2-7, so the J call may be wrong. Germline V gene data show CDR1 as SGHRS and CDR2 as YFSETQ. The CDR3 length is 15 residues. The chain's CDR3 is CASSLSRQGRAEQYF. For the CDR3, the DNA is TGCGCCAGCAGCTTGAGTAGACAGGGTCGCGCCGAGCAGTACTTC.

The chain couples TRBV5-5 to TRBJ2-3, with D possibly TRBD1 on 5 matching bases. Trimming removed 3 bases at V and 5 bases at J, with 22 bases between. This CDR3 region has 17 residues. From germline, CDR1 is SGHKS and CDR2 YYEKEE (reference sequence). The CDR3 here is CASSSLIGAGVGDTQYF. The CDR3 nucleotides are TGTGCCAGCAGCTCCCTAATAGGGGCTGGGGTGGGAGATACGCAGTATTTT.

The chain uses TRBV4-3 and TRBJ2-2, with TRBD1 as a possible D gene (6 bases). V was shortened by 0 bases and J by 6 bases, with 17 bases between the two germline ends. The CDR3 runs to 17 residues. Germline V gene data show CDR1 as LGHNA and CDR2 as YSLEER. CDR3 DNA: TGCGCCAGCAGCCAAGATCGGGGCAGGGGAATGGCCGGGGAGCTGTTTTTT. It is translated as CASSQDRGRGMAGELFF.

V and J are TRBV5-1 and TRBJ1-1; TRBD1 is a possible D gene (6 bases). V lost 3 bases to trimming and J lost 3 bases, with 12 bases between them. Germline CDR1 reads SGHRS; CDR2 reads YFSETQ. CDR3 length equals 14 residues. The CDR3 DNA reads as TGCGCCAGCAGCTGGGTCCCAGGGGACACTGAAGCTTTCTTT. Translated, it gives CASSWVPGDTEAFF.